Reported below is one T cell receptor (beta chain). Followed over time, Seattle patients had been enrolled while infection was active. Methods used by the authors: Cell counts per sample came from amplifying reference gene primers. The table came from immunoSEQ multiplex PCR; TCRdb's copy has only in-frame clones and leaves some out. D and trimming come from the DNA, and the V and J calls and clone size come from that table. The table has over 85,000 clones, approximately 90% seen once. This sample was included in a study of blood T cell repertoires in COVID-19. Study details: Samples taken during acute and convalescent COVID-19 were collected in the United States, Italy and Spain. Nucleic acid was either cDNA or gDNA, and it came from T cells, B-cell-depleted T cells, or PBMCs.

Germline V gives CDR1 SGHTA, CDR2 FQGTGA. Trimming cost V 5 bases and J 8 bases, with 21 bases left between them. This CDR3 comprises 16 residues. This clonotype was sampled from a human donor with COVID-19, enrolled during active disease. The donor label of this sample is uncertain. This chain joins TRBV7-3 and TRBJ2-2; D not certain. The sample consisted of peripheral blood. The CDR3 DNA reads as TGTGCCAGCAGCCCTGACTCATTCCACGGCGTAGGGGAGCTGTTTTTT. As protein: CASSPDSFHGVGELFF.